This T cell receptor (beta chain) appears in the sequencing data of a study of blood T cell repertoires in COVID-19. The wider study: The United States, Italy and Spain provided the acute and convalescent COVID-19 samples. From T cells, B-cell-depleted T cells, or PBMCs came the material, which was cDNA or gDNA.

In the original analysis: For nucleated cells, counts were estimated from reference gene primer amplification. Produced via immunoSEQ multiplex PCR; TCRdb's table is partial and in-frame only. V and J calls and clone size are given by that table; D and trimming were obtained from the DNA. This repertoire shows about 260,000 clones, around nine tenths found once; its top ten account for about 10%. Per the germline V gene, CDR1 is KGHDR and CDR2 is SFDVKD. Trimming pared 5 bases from V and 7 bases from J, leaving 5 bases between. The CDR3 runs to 11 residues. The receptor was isolated from a man aged 35 to 55 who had recovered from COVID-19. Sequenced: peripheral blood. The rearrangement links TRBV24-1 to TRBJ2-1; D remains ambiguous. The DNA for the CDR3 is TGTGCCACCAGTGCCCGGAATGAGCAGTTCTTC. It yields the protein CATSARNEQFF.